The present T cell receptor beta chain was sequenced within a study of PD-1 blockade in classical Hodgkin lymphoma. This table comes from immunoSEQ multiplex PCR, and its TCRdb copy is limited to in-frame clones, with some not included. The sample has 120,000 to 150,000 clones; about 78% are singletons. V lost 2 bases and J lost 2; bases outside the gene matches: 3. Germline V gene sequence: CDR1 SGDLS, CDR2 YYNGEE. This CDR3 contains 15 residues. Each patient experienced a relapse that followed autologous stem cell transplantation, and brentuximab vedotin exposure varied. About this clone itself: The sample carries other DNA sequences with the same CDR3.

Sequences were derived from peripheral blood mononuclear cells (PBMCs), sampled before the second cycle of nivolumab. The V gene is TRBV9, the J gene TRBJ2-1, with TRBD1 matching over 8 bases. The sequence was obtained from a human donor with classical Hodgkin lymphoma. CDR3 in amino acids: CASSVGTGTYNEQFF. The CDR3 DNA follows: TGTGCCAGCAGCGTGGGGACAGGAACCTACAATGAGCAGTTCTTC.